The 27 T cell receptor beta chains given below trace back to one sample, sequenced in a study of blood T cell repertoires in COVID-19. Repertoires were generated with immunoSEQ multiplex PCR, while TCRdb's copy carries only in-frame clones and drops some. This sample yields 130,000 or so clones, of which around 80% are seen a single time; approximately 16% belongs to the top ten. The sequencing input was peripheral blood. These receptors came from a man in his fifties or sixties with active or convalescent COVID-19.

The DNA of the CDR3 is TGTGCCAGCAGCGTACCGGCGGGAGCAGATACGCAGTATTTT. Encoded protein: CASSVPAGADTQYF. V is TRBV9 and J is TRBJ2-3, with 7 bases identical to TRBD2. The V and J ends lost 1 base and 4 bases, in that order; junction bases with no gene match: 3. This CDR3 is 14 amino acids long. Germline CDR1 reads SGDLS; CDR2 reads YYNGEE.

CDR3 sequence reads: CASSEDRGFPTQYF. As DNA, the CDR3 is TGTGCCAGCAGCGAGGACAGGGGATTCCCGACGCAGTATTTT. The V gene is TRBV7-2, the J gene TRBJ2-3, with 9 bases matching TRBD1. The CDR3 extends over 14 amino acids. Germline assignment: CDR1 SGHTA and CDR2 FQGNSA. Losses at the gene ends were 5 bases for V and 9 bases for J; bases not matched to a gene: 9.

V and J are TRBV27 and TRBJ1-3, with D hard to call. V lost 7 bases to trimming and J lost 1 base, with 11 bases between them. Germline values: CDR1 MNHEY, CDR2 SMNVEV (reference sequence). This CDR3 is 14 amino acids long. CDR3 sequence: CASKTAKSGNTIYF. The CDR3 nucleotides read TGTGCCAGCAAAACAGCCAAATCTGGAAACACCATATATTTT.

CDR3 protein: CASSSRGLAALGETQYF. DNA of the CDR3: TGTGCCAGCAGCTCCCGGGGACTAGCGGCTTTGGGGGAGACCCAGTACTTC. The J gene is TRBJ2-5, the V gene TRBV5-4; 11 bases agree with TRBD2. This CDR3 has 17 amino acids. The germline CDR1 and CDR2 sequences are SGHNT and YYREEE (reference sequence). V lost 3 bases and J lost 5; bases outside the gene matches: 12.

The CDR3 spells CATSDAGDGQETQYF. The CDR3 region has the DNA TGTGCCACCAGTGATGCAGGGGATGGGCAAGAGACCCAGTACTTC. The genes are TRBV24-1 and TRBJ2-5, with a weak D call TRBD1 (6 bases). The V end lost 3 bases, the J end lost 2 bases, and 12 bases lay between the germline ends. The CDR3 consists of 15 residues. Germline lookup yields CDR1 KGHDR and CDR2 SFDVKD.

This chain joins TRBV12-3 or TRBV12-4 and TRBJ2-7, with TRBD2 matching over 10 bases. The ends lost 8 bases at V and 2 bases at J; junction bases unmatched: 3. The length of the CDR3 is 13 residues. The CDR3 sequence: CASSLAGPYEQYF. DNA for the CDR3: TGTGCCAGCTCACTAGCGGGACCCTACGAGCAGTACTTC.

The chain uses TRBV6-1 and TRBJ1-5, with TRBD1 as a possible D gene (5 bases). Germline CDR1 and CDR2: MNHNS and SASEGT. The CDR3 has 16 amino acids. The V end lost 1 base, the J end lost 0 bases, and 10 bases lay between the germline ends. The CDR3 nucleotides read TGTGCCAGCAGTGAAGTGGGGCAGTATAGCAATCAGCCCCAGCATTTT. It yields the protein CASSEVGQYSNQPQHF.

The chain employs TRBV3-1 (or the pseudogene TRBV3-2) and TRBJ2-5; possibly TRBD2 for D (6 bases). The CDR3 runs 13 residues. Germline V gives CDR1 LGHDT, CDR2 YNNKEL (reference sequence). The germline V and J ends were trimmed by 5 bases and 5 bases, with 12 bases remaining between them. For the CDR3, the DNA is TGTGCCAGCAGCTTTACTAGCCGGGAGACCCAGTACTTC. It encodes CASSFTSRETQYF.

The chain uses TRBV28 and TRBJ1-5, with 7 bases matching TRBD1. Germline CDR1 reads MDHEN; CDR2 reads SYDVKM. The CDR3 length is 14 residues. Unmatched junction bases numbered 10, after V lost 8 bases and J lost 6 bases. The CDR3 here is CASGTVVVVQPQHF. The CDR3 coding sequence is TGTGCCAGCGGGACAGTTGTTGTCGTTCAGCCCCAGCATTTT.

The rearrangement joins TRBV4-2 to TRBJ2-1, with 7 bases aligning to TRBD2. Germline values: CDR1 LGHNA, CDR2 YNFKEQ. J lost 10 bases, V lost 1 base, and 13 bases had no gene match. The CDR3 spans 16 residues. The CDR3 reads CASSQVGLAATSEQFF. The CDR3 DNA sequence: TGTGCCAGCAGCCAAGTAGGGCTAGCGGCAACTAGCGAGCAGTTCTTC.

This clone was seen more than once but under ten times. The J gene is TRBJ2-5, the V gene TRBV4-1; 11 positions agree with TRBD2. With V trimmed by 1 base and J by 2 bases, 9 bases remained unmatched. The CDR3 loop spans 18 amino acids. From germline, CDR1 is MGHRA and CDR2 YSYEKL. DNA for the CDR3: TGCGCCAGCAGCCAAGGTCAGGGGACTAGCGGATTTCAAGAGACCCAGTACTTC. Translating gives CASSQGQGTSGFQETQYF.

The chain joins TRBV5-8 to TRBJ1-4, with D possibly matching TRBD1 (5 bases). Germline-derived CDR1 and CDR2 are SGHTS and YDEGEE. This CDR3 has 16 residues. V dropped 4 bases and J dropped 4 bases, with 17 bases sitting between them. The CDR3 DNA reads TGTGCCAGCAGCCATGGACGGACATTTTATAATGAAAAACTGTTTTTT. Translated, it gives CASSHGRTFYNEKLFF.

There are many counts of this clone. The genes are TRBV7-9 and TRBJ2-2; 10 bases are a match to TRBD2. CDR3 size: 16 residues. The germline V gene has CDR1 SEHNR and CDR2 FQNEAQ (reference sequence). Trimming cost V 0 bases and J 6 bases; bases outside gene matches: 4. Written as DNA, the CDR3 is TGTGCCAGCAGCTTAGCGGCTAGCGGGAGCCCCGGGGAGCTGTTTTTT. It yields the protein CASSLAASGSPGELFF.

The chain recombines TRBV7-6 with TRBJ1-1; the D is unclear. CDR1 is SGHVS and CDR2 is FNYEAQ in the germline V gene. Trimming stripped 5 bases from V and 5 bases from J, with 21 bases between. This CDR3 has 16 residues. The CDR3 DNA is TGTGCCAGCAGCCCCCGTGGAACGAGGTGGAGTACTGAAGCTTTCTTT. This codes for CASSPRGTRWSTEAFF.

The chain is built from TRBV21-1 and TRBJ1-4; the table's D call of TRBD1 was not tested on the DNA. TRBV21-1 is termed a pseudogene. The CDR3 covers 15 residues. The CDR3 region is CASSKARTRNEKLFF. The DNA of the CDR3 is TGTGCCAGCAGCAAAGCAAGGACAAGGAATGAAAAACTGTTTTTT.

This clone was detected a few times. The CDR3 protein is CASSSGDSYNSPLHF. CDR3 DNA sequence: TGTGCCAGCAGCTCTGGGGACAGTTATAATTCACCCCTCCACTTT. The V call is TRBV5-4, the J call TRBJ1-6, with 7 bases lining up with TRBD1. Germline V gene sequence: CDR1 SGHNT, CDR2 YYREEE (reference sequence). This CDR3 has 15 amino acids. V dropped 3 bases and J dropped 4; count of bases not matched to a gene: 4.

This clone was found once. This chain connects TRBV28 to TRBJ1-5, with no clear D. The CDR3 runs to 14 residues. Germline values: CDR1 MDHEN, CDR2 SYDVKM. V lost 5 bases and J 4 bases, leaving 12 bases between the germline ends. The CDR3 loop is CASSPVVGNQPQHF. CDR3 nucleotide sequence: TGTGCCAGCAGTCCAGTGGTTGGTAATCAGCCCCAGCATTTT.

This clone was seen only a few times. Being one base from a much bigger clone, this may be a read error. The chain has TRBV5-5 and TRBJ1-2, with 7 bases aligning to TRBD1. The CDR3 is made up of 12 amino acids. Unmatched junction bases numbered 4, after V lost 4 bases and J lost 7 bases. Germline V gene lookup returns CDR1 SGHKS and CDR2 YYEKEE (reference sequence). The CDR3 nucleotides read TGTGCCAGCAGCCCCAACAGGGGTGGCTACACCTTC. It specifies CASSPNRGGYTF.

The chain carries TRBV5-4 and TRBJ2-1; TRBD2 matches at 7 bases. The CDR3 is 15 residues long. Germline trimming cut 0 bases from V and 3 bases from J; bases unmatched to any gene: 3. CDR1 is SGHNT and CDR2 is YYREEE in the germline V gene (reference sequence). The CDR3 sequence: CASSLGAGDYNEQFF. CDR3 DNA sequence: TGTGCCAGCAGCTTGGGGGCGGGAGACTACAATGAGCAGTTCTTC.

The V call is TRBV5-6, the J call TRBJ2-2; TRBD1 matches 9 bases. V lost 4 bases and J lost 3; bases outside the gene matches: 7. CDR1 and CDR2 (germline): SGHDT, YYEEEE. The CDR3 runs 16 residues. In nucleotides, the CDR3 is TGTGCCAGCAGCGGGGGGACAGGGTCGCACACCGGGGAGCTGTTTTTT. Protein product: CASSGGTGSHTGELFF. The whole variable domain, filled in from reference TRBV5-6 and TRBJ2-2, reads DAGVTQSPTHLIKTRGQQVTLRCSPKSGHDTVSWYQQALGQGPQFIFQYYEEEERQRGNFPDRFSGHQFPNYSSELNVNALLLGDSALYLCASSGGTGSHTGELFFGEGSRLTVL.

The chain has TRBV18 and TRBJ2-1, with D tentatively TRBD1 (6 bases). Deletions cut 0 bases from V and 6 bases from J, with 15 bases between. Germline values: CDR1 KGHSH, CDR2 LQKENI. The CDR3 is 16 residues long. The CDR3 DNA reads TGTGCCAGCTCACCACCCCCCAGGGGAGTAACCAATGAGCAGTTCTTC. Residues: CASSPPPRGVTNEQFF.

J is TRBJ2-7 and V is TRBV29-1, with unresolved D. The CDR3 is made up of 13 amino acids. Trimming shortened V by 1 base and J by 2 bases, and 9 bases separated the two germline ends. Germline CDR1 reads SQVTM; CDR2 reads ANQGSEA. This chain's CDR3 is CSVEAHTTYEQYF. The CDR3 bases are TGCAGCGTTGAAGCCCACACGACCTACGAGCAGTACTTC.

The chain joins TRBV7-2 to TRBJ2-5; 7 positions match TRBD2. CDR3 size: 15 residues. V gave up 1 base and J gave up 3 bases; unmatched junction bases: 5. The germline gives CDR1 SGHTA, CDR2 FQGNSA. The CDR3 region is CASSLGLAVKETQYF. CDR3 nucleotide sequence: TGTGCCAGCAGCTTAGGGCTAGCGGTCAAAGAGACCCAGTACTTC. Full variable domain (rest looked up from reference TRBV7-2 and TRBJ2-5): GAGVSQSPSNKVTEKGKDVELRCDPISGHTALYWYRQSLGQGLEFLIYFQGNSAPDKSGLPSDRFSAERTGGSVSTLTIQRTQQEDSAVYLCASSLGLAVKETQYFGPGTRLLVL.

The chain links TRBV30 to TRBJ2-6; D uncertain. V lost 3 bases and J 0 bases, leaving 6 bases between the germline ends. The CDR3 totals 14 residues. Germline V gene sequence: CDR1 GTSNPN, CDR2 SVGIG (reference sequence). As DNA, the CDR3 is TGTGCCTGGAGCCAGTACTCTGGGGCCAACGTCCTGACTTTC. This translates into CAWSQYSGANVLTF. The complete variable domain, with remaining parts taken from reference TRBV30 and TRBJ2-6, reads SQTIHQWPATLVQPVGSPLSLECTVEGTSNPNLYWYRQAAGRGLQLLFYSVGIGQISSEVPQNLSASRPQDRQFILSSKKLLLSDSGFYLCAWSQYSGANVLTFGAGSRLTVL.

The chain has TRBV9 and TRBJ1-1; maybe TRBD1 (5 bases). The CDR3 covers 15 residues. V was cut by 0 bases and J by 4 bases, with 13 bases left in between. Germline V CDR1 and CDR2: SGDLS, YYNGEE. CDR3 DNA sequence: TGTGCCAGCAGCGTAGCGTGGGGGGGTCCCACTGAAGCTTTCTTT. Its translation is CASSVAWGGPTEAFF.

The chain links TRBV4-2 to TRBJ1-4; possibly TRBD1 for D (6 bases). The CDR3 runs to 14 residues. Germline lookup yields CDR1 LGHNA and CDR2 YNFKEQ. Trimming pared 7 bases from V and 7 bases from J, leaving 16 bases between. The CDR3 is CASTPDRRSEKLFF. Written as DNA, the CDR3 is TGTGCCAGCACCCCCGACAGGCGGAGTGAAAAACTGTTTTTT.

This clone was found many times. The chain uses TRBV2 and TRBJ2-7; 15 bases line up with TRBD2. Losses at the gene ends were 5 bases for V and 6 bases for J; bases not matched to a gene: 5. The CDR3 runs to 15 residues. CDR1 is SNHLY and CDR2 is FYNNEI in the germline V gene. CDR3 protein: CASSPPGLAGGEQYF. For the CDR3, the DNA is TGTGCCAGCAGTCCACCGGGACTAGCGGGAGGCGAGCAGTACTTC.